The 13 T cell receptor beta chains reported below all come from one sample, sequenced in a study of CD8+CD57+ T cells in acquired aplastic anemia. Using genomic DNA as the template, TCR beta VDJ and CDR3 profiling was carried out. TCRdb re-called the reads through MiXCR, storing one row per CDR3 protein. The sample has some 410,000 distinct CDR3 sequences, 60% to 80% seen once. The sample consisted of sorted CD4+, CD8+, or CD8+CD57+ T cells (not recorded which) from PBMCs. These receptors originate from a human donor in good health, serving as a control.

V and J are TRBV24-1 and TRBJ2-3; TRBD1 matches 9 bases. The CDR3 covers 15 residues. The ends lost 4 bases at V and 4 bases at J; junction bases unmatched: 5. Looked up from germline, CDR1 is KGHDR and CDR2 is SFDVKD. The CDR3 loop reads CATSESGTGSDTQYF. CDR3 bases: TGTGCCACCAGTGAGTCCGGGACAGGGTCAGATACGCAGTATTTT.

The DNA of the CDR3 is TGTGCCAGCAGGTCAGTTCTCCGGGACCAACAGCCCCAGCATTTT. This encodes CASRSVLRDQQPQHF. This chain uses TRBV6-2 or TRBV6-3 with TRBJ1-5; tentative D call: TRBD1 (5 bases). CDR3 length equals 15 residues. Germline loops: CDR1 MNHEY, CDR2 SVGEGT. V was clipped by 6 bases and J by 7 bases, with 19 bases between them.

Worth noting for this clonotype: One end of the junction is discordant with germline, which a read error may explain. V gene TRBV15 combines with J gene TRBJ1-5; the match to TRBD1 covers 7 bases. Germline assignment: CDR1 LNHNV and CDR2 YYDKDF (reference sequence). The CDR3 spans 13 residues. CDR3 DNA: TGTGCCACCAGCCAGGGGGTTAATCAGCCCCAGCCATTT. Its translation: CATSQGVNQPQPF.

This sequence joins TRBV5-1 and TRBJ1-3; a weak D match, TRBD1 (6 bases). Trimming took off 4 bases at V and 7 bases at J, with 12 bases between the two ends. CDR3 length: 13 amino acids. Germline V lookup: CDR1 SGHRS, CDR2 YFSETQ. CDR3 nucleotides: TGCGCCAGCAGCCTACAAACAGGGAACACCATATATTTT. Residues: CASSLQTGNTIYF.

This clonotype was seen at least ten times. The chain recombines TRBV4-1 with TRBJ1-5, with D perhaps TRBD1 (6 bases). Trimming took 4 bases from V and 4 from J, leaving 14 bases between them. The CDR3 runs 15 residues. In germline, CDR1 is MGHRA, CDR2 YSYEKL. CDR3 in amino acids: CASSPQTGWNQPQHF. CDR3 bases: TGCGCCAGCAGCCCGCAAACAGGGTGGAATCAGCCCCAGCATTTT.

The chain is built from TRBV7-8 and TRBJ1-5; D gene ambiguous. Trimming took 5 bases from V and 12 from J, leaving 23 bases between them. CDR1 is SGHVS, CDR2 FQNEAQ, per germline. The length of the CDR3 is 15 residues. CDR3 nucleotide sequence: TGTGCCAGCAGCCTAAGTGTTGGAAGTACTTATGGCCAGCATTTT. This encodes CASSLSVGSTYGQHF. Supplemented by reference TRBV7-8 and TRBJ1-5, the full variable domain reads GAGVSQSPRYKVAKRGQDVALRCDPISGHVSLFWYQQALGQGPEFLTYFQNEAQLDKSGLPSDRFFAERPEGSVSTLKIQRTQQEDSAVYLCASSLSVGSTYGQHFGDGTRLSIL.

This clonotype was counted between two and nine times. V gene TRBV9 combines with J gene TRBJ2-7, with TRBD1 matching 8 bases. Germline assignment: CDR1 SGDLS and CDR2 YYNGEE. This CDR3 has 14 amino acids. The junction had 8 bases not matched to a gene; V was cut back by 4 bases and J by 5 bases. For the CDR3, the DNA is TGTGCCAGCAGCTCCCGCGGACAGGGTCACGAGCAGTACTTC. It specifies CASSSRGQGHEQYF.

This clonotype has at least ten counts. The chain uses TRBV6-5 and TRBJ2-1, with D perhaps matching TRBD1 (6 bases). The V end lost 6 bases, the J end lost 4 bases, and 7 bases lay between the germline ends. This CDR3 spans 12 amino acids. The germline CDR1 and CDR2 sequences are MNHEY and SVGAGI. In DNA form, the CDR3 reads TGTGCCAGCAGGGACAGATACAATGAGCAGTTCTTC. Protein sequence: CASRDRYNEQFF.

This clonotype was counted between two and nine times. This may be a read error: a much more frequent sequence differs by one nucleotide. The rearrangement joins TRBV11-3 to TRBJ2-5; D is perhaps TRBD1 (6 bases). The V and J ends lost 5 bases and 4 bases respectively, with 17 bases between them. This CDR3 has 15 residues. Germline CDR1 reads SGHNT; CDR2 reads YENEEA. CDR3 protein: CASSPHATGGETQYF. The CDR3 coding sequence is TGTGCCAGCAGCCCACACGCGACAGGAGGAGAGACCCAGTACTTC.

This sequence joins TRBV20-1 and TRBJ1-4, with D uncertain. Germline-derived CDR1 and CDR2 are DFQATT and SNEGSKA (reference sequence). The CDR3 is made up of 15 amino acids. V was trimmed by 4 bases and J by 6 bases, leaving 18 bases between them. Here the CDR3 DNA reads TGCAGTGCTACGGATCCGGCATACGCTCATGAAAAACTGTTTTTT. Translated: CSATDPAYAHEKLFF.

The rearrangement links TRBV5-1 to TRBJ2-1; D possibly corresponds to TRBD2 (6 bases). V lost 1 base and J 3 bases, leaving 11 bases between the germline ends. CDR1 SGHRS and CDR2 YFSETQ come from the germline V gene. This CDR3 contains 15 residues. CDR3 amino acids: CASSLPRLDYNEQFF. The CDR3 coding sequence is TGCGCCAGCAGCTTGCCTCGACTAGACTACAATGAGCAGTTCTTC.

The chain employs TRBV29-1 and TRBJ1-1; D remains unclear. V was shortened by 6 bases and J by 0 bases, with 11 bases between the two germline ends. This CDR3 spans 13 amino acids. Looked up from germline, CDR1 is SQVTM and CDR2 is ANQGSEA. In nucleotides, the CDR3 is TGCAGCGTGGATGGTATGGTGAACACTGAAGCTTTCTTT. It encodes CSVDGMVNTEAFF. Complete variable domain (other parts from reference TRBV29-1 and TRBJ1-1): SAVISQKPSRDICQRGTSLTIQCQVDSQVTMMFWYRQQPGQSLTLIATANQGSEATYESGFVIDKFPISRPNLTFSTLTVSNMSPEDSSIYLCSVDGMVNTEAFFGQGTRLTVV.

The chain employs TRBV7-2 and TRBJ2-5; D gene ambiguous. Per germline, CDR1 SGHTA and CDR2 FQGNSA. Trimming removed 3 bases from V and 14 bases from J, with 25 bases in between. The CDR3 consists of 15 residues. The CDR3 here is CASSFRRTTEATFYF. As DNA, the CDR3 is TGTGCCAGCAGCTTCCGACGAACGACTGAAGCGACCTTTTACTTC.